This T cell receptor beta chain was profiled in a study of blood T cell repertoires in COVID-19 (dated by TCRdb to 2020 to 2022). About the full investigation: Collaborator samples came from the United States, Italy and Spain and covered acute and convalescent phases of COVID-19. The prospective study material was composed of cDNA or gDNA derived from T cells, B-cell-depleted T cells, or PBMCs. Subjects who had been exposed to COVID-19, were actively infected with it, or had recovered from it provided the deeply sampled blood TCRbeta repertoires that made up the dataset. The repertoires were released in a freely available public database intended as a resource for research on the immune response to SARS-CoV-2. Samples came from the ongoing ImmuneRACE study (first 160 participants) plus 1,254 subjects from 6 global collaborators. Sample metadata almost always included a de-identified subject ID, COVID-19 status, age in years and sex. Where HLA class I and class II types were available, the types were taken from metadata supplied by the sample provider, not from assay-based typing.

Regarding this clone: The clone's antigen remains unknown. Base qualities are not at hand, and no much larger clone is one base apart.

TCRbeta CDR3 regions were amplified from genomic DNA by means of the immunoSEQ Assay, a bias-controlled multiplex PCR. In the source study's methods: Within the assay, amplification of reference gene primers was used to estimate how many nucleated cells each sample contained. To quantify the absolute abundance of each unique TCRbeta CDR3 rearrangement, sequence reads were collapsed and filtered. For each sample, productive Simpson clonality was calculated as the square root of Simpson's diversity index over productive rearrangements. Entries here come from immuneACCESS through TCRdb and include only in-frame sequences with V and J called. Some clones fail to appear in such tables; in the studies checked, an unresolved V gene covers under half of the shortfall, and the cause of the remainder is unknown. V, J and clone size are those of that table, while D and trimming were read from the DNA. The sample data list about 59,000 clones, and 88% of these were observed just once. The ten largest clones add up to 18% of the sample.

V loses 7 bases at its end and J loses 2 bases; junction bases beyond the gene matches: 13. Reading from cysteine to phenylalanine, the CDR3 counts 16 amino acids. This entry keeps only the CDR3 DNA: 48 bases, framed from base 1. Reading the germline V gene (reference sequence) gives CDR1 MNHNY and CDR2 SVGAGI. Broader findings and caveats from the paper: The quantity of clinical and demographic metadata differed by source and by participant and was supplied without curation.

The collaborating institutions used their own protocols to collect whole blood in K2EDTA tubes. For TCRbeta analysis, collaborators shipped samples as frozen whole blood, isolated PBMCs, or DNA extracted from either of those sample types. The rearrangement joined TRBV6-6 to TRBJ1-2; TRBD1 aligns with 7 central bases. The receptor's source is a woman at least 80 years old with active COVID-19. Source material: peripheral blood. The CDR3 sequence is CASNTGAARGNYGYTF. The nucleotides are TGTGCCAGCAATACAGGGGCTGCAAGGGGAAACTATGGCTACACCTTC.